This T cell receptor (beta chain) appears in the sequencing data of a study of shared clonotypes between healthy human individuals. Study conclusions and caveats: All-four-donor shared clonotypes had higher generation probabilities than non-shared clonotypes did. Sharing across several donors was seen in around 5% of naive CD4 clonotypes.

J lost 6 bases, V lost 3 bases, and 9 bases had no gene match. CDR1 is KGHSH and CDR2 is LQKENI in the germline V gene. The CDR3 consists of 16 residues. Terminally differentiated effector memory CD45RA+ cells were excluded by CCR7 positive selection of CD45RO-negative cells. Of note for this clone: Its antigen is not identified.

Only in-frame clones appear in the TCRdb table, and some are missing; sequencing was by immunoSEQ multiplex PCR. The sample includes fewer than 850,000 clones, around 96% of them seen just once. The material sequenced was naive CD8+ T cells sorted from blood. This TCR came from a man aged 25 to 40 in good health. This chain links TRBV18 with TRBJ2-2; 8 bases are a match to TRBD1. This CDR3 is CASSPEDRVRAGELFF. CDR3 coding DNA: TGTGCCAGCTCACCGGAGGACAGGGTTAGGGCCGGGGAGCTGTTTTTT.